This is a list of T cell receptor beta chains from one sample in a study of blood T cell repertoires in COVID-19. Assay: immunoSEQ multiplex PCR; the TCRdb copy retains only in-frame clones and omits some. The data show under 150,000 clones, with 87% seen just once and over 2% held by the top ten. The sample comprised peripheral blood. The receptors come from a man aged 45-65 years with active COVID-19. Each CDR3 is given with its conserved first and last residue. Each record gives: D gene, J gene, V gene, clone size, CDR3 DNA, CDR3 protein. D genes are given only for firm matches. Clone size is shown for a subset of rows, as once, few, many or a class of expanded clone.

NA	TRBJ1-2	TRBV5-6	once	TGTGCCAGCAGCCGGGAGGCTGGCTACACCTTC	CASSREAGYTF
NA	TRBJ2-4	TRBV5-6	NA	TGTGCCAGCAGCTTTTCACCCTCCAGGGTTAAAAACATTCAGTACTTC	CASSFSPSRVKNIQYF
NA	TRBJ2-5	TRBV3-1/TRBV3-2	NA	TGTGCCAGCAGCCAAGGGGCAAGGGGTCGAGACGCCCAAGAGACCCAGTACTTC	CASSQGARGRDAQETQYF
NA	TRBJ2-5	TRBV10-3	NA	TGTGCCATCAGTGATCTCGGGCCGGGGCAAGAGACCCAGTACTTC	CAISDLGPGQETQYF
TRBD1	TRBJ2-7	TRBV27	NA	TGTGCCAGAACCCGGGGACAGTCTACCTACGAGCAGTACTTC	CARTRGQSTYEQYF
TRBD2	TRBJ2-1	TRBV3-1/TRBV3-2	NA	TGTGCCAGCAGCCAAGTAACTAGCGGGGAGCAGTTCTTC	CASSQVTSGEQFF
TRBD2	TRBJ2-1	TRBV5-4	NA	TGTGCCAGCACCCCAAGGCCCAGCGGGGGTACAAATGAGCAGTTCTTC	CASTPRPSGGTNEQFF
TRBD1	TRBJ1-4	TRBV6-5	once	TGTGCCAGCAGTTACTGGACAGGAGGGGATGAAAAACTGTTTTTT	CASSYWTGGDEKLFF
TRBD1	TRBJ1-2	TRBV5-1	NA	TGCGCCAGCAGCTTGGGACAGGGGGCGCTGGGCTACACCTTC	CASSLGQGALGYTF
TRBD1	TRBJ2-7	TRBV18	NA	TGTGCCAGCTCCCAAACCGGGACAGACTACGAGCAGTACTTC	CASSQTGTDYEQYF
NA	TRBJ2-3	TRBV5-1	NA	TGCGCCAGCAGCTTGTTAGTCACAGATACGCAGTATTTT	CASSLLVTDTQYF
NA	TRBJ2-1	TRBV2	NA	TGTGCCAGCAGTGAGGGGACACTAAGGGCCTACAATGAGCAGTTCTTC	CASSEGTLRAYNEQFF
NA	TRBJ2-2	TRBV19	NA	TGTGCCAGTACCCCCGCGGTGGGTACGGGCACCGGGGAGCTGTTTTTT	CASTPAVGTGTGELFF
TRBD1	TRBJ1-1	TRBV12-5	NA	TGTGCTAGTGCTCCGGGACAGACGAACACTGAAGCTTTCTTT	CASAPGQTNTEAFF
NA	TRBJ1-2	TRBV5-4	NA	TGTGCCAGCAGCTTGGAAACCCTGGGCGGCTACACCTTC	CASSLETLGGYTF
NA	TRBJ2-1	TRBV30	NA	TGTGCCCGAAGTTTTACCTACAGCCCCCATGAGCAGTTCTTC	CARSFTYSPHEQFF
TRBD1	TRBJ1-3	TRBV4-3	NA	TGCGCCAGCAGCCAGTTCCAGGACAGGGACAACACCATATATTTT	CASSQFQDRDNTIYF
TRBD1	TRBJ2-7	TRBV3-1/TRBV3-2	NA	TGTGCCAGCAGCCAGGGGACAGGGATATCCTACGAGCAGTACTTC	CASSQGTGISYEQYF
NA	TRBJ2-1	TRBV5-1	NA	TGCGCCAGCAGCCCGGGGTCCTCCGAGAGTGAGCAGTTCTTC	CASSPGSSESEQFF
NA	TRBJ1-1	TRBV5-1	NA	TGCGCCAGCAGCGAGGGTTTACAAGCTTTCTTT	CASSEGLQAFF
NA	TRBJ1-3	TRBV9	NA	TGTGCCAGCAGCGGGTCTTATTTTAGGGGGACGTGGGGAAACACCATATATTTT	CASSGSYFRGTWGNTIYF
TRBD1	TRBJ1-5	TRBV5-1	NA	TGCGCCAGCAGCCCGGGGACAGGGGGCAATCAGCCCCAGCATTTT	CASSPGTGGNQPQHF
TRBD1	TRBJ2-7	TRBV7-2	NA	TGTGCCAGCAGCTTAATGGACAGGGAGAGCTCCTACGAGCAGTACTTC	CASSLMDRESSYEQYF
NA	TRBJ1-1	TRBV21-1	NA	TGTGCCAGCAGCAAAGGACTTCACACTGAAGCTTTCTTT	CASSKGLHTEAFF
TRBD1	TRBJ2-7	TRBV18	NA	TGTGCCAGCTCACTCCCGGGACAGGGACCCTACGAGCAGTACTTC	CASSLPGQGPYEQYF
NA	TRBJ1-4	TRBV2	NA	TGTGCCAGCAGTGAACTAAATGAAAAACTGTTTTTT	CASSELNEKLFF
NA	TRBJ1-5	TRBV11-2	NA	TGTGCCAGCAGCGTAGGCTCGCGGGGCAATCAGCCCCAGCATTTT	CASSVGSRGNQPQHF
NA	TRBJ2-1	TRBV3-1/TRBV3-2	NA	TGTGCCAGCAGCCGGAGCGTAATAATAGCGGTCGGGGAGCAGTTCTTC	CASSRSVIIAVGEQFF
TRBD1	TRBJ1-2	TRBV6-4	NA	TGTGCCAGCAGTGACTCACCCCGTCAGGGGGACGGCTACACCTTC	CASSDSPRQGDGYTF
TRBD2	TRBJ2-7	TRBV10-2	few	TGCGCCAGCAGTGCCGGGACTAGTAGCGAGCAGTACTTC	CASSAGTSSEQYF
TRBD1	TRBJ1-1	TRBV4-2	NA	TGTGCCAGCAGTAGACAGGGGTGGACTGAAGCTTTCTTT	CASSRQGWTEAFF
NA	TRBJ2-5	TRBV7-2	NA	TGTGCCAGCAGCTTAGATCTCCGGAACCAGGGGACCCAGTACTTC	CASSLDLRNQGTQYF
NA	TRBJ1-2	TRBV5-6	once	TGTGCCAGCAGCTCCCCCAACAGGGCTAACTATGGCTACACCTTC	CASSSPNRANYGYTF
NA	TRBJ1-2	TRBV7-3	NA	TGTGCCAGCAGCCCAGGTTTTGGTGGCTACACCTTC	CASSPGFGGYTF
NA	TRBJ2-2	TRBV4-1	few	TGCGCCAGCAGCCAAGACCCCAGCGCGGCCGGGGAGCTGTTTTTT	CASSQDPSAAGELFF
NA	TRBJ1-4	TRBV6-2/TRBV6-3	NA	TGTGCCAGCAGTCGACCCCCAGGGAACACTGAAAAACTGTTTTTT	CASSRPPGNTEKLFF
TRBD2	TRBJ2-3	TRBV5-4	NA	TGTGCCAGCAGCTTGCGGCTAGCGGGGTTAGCAGATACGCAGTATTTT	CASSLRLAGLADTQYF
TRBD1	TRBJ1-3	TRBV7-9	NA	TGTGCCAGCAGCCCCCTGGGGGACAGAATATCTGGTAACACCATATATTTT	CASSPLGDRISGNTIYF
TRBD1	TRBJ1-2	TRBV19	NA	TGTGCCAGTAGTATAGCAGCGTCACAGGGGGCGTTTGGCTACACCTTC	CASSIAASQGAFGYTF
TRBD2	TRBJ2-5	TRBV30	NA	TGTGCCTGGACTAGCGGTCAAGAGACCCAGTACTTC	CAWTSGQETQYF
NA	TRBJ1-2	TRBV6-6	few	TGTGCCAGCAGTTCCTCCCGGGGGGCGGCTAACTATGGCTACACCTTC	CASSSSRGAANYGYTF
NA	TRBJ1-1	TRBV29-1	NA	TGCAGCGTTGAATGGGGAGGTCGGACTGAAGCTTTCTTT	CSVEWGGRTEAFF
TRBD2	TRBJ2-6	TRBV27	NA	TGTGCCAGCACGCGGGGGAGGGTTCGCTCTGGGGCCAACGTCCTGACTTTC	CASTRGRVRSGANVLTF